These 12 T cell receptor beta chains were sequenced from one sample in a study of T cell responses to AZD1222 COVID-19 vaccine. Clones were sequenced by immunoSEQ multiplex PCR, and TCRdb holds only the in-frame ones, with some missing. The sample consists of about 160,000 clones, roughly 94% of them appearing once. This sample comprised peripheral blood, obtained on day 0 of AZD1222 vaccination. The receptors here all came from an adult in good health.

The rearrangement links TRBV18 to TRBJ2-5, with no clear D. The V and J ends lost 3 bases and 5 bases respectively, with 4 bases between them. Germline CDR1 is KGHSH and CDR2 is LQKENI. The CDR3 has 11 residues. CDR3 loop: CASSPRETQYF. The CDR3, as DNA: TGTGCCAGCTCACCTCGGGAGACCCAGTACTTC.

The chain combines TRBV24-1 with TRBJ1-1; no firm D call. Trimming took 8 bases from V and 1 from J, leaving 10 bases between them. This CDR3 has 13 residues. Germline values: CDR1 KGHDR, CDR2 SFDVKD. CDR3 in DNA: TGTGCCACCATGGCAATTTCGAACACTGAAGCTTTCTTT. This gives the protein CATMAISNTEAFF.

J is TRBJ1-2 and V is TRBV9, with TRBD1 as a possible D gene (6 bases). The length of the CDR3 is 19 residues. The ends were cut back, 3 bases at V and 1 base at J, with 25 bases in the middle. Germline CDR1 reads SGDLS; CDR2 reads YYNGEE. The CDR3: CASSENRDKAIEGNYGYTF. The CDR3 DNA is TGTGCCAGCAGCGAAAACCGGGACAAGGCAATCGAGGGTAACTATGGCTACACCTTC.

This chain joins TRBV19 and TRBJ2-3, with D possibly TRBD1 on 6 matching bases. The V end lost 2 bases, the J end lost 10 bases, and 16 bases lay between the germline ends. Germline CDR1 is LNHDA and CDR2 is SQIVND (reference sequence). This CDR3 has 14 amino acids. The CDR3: CASSILTTGSPQYF. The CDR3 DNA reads TGTGCCAGTAGTATACTGACTACAGGGAGCCCGCAGTATTTT.

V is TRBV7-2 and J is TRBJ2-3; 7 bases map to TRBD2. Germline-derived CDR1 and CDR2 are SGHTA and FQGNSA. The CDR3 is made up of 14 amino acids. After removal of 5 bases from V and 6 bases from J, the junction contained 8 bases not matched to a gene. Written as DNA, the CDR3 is TGTGCCAGCAGCGCCGGACTAGTAGGCGATACGCAGTATTTT. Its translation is CASSAGLVGDTQYF. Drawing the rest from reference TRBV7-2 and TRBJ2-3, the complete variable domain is GAGVSQSPSNKVTEKGKDVELRCDPISGHTALYWYRQSLGQGLEFLIYFQGNSAPDKSGLPSDRFSAERTGGSVSTLTIQRTQQEDSAVYLCASSAGLVGDTQYFGPGTRLTVL.

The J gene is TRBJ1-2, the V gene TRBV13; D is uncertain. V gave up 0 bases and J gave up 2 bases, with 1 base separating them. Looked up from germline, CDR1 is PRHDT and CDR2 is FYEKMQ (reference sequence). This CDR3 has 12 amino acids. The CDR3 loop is CASSLGNYGYTF. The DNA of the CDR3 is TGTGCCAGCAGCTTAGGGAACTATGGCTACACCTTC.

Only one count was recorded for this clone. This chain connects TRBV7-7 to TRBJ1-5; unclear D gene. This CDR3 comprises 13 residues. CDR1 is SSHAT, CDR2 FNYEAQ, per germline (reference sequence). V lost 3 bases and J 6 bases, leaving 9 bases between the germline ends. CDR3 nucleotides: TGTGCCAGCAGCTTGCGTCTCGGTCAGCCCCAGCATTTT. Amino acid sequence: CASSLRLGQPQHF.

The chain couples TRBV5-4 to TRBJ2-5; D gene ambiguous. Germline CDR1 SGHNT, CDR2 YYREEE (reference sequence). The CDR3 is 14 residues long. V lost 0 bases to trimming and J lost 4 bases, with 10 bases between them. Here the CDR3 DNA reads TGTGCCAGCAGCTTGGATGGGGTTGGAGAGACCCAGTACTTC. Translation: CASSLDGVGETQYF.

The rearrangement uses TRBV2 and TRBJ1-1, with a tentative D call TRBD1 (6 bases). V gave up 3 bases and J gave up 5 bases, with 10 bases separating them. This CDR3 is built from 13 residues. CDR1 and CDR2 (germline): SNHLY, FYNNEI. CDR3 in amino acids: CASSDRGGTEAFF. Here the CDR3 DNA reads TGTGCCAGCAGTGATAGAGGGGGGACTGAAGCTTTCTTT. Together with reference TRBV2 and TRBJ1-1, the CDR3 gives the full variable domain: EPEVTQTPSHQVTQMGQEVILRCVPISNHLYFYWYRQILGQKVEFLVSFYNNEISEKSEIFDDQFSVERPDGSNFTLKIRSTKLEDSAMYFCASSDRGGTEAFFGQGTRLTVV.

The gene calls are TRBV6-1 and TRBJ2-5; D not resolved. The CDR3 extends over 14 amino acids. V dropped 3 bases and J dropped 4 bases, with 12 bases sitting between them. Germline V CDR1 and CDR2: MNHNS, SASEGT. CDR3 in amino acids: CASSDKKWLETQYF. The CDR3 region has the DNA TGTGCCAGCAGTGATAAGAAATGGCTAGAGACCCAGTACTTC.

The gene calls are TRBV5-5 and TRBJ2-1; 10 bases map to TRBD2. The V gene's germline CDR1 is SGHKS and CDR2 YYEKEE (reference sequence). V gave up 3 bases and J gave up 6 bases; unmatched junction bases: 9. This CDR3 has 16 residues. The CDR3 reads CASSSRTSGGGNEQFF. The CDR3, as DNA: TGTGCCAGCAGCTCGAGGACTAGCGGAGGGGGCAATGAGCAGTTCTTC.

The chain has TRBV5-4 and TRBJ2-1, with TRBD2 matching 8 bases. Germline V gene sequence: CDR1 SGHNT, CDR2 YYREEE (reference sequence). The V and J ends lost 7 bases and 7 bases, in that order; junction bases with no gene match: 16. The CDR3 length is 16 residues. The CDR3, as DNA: TGTGCCAGCGTAGACGCCACGGGAGGGCGTTGGAATGAGCAGTTCTTC. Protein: CASVDATGGRWNEQFF.